This T cell receptor beta chain was recovered during a study of OX40 agonist ivuxolimab in advanced cancers. The repertoire was sequenced with immunoSEQ multiplex PCR; TCRdb's copy has only in-frame clones and lacks some. This repertoire shows tens of thousands of clones, over 60% found once; its top ten account for more than 2.5%. Germline-derived CDR1 and CDR2 are SGHVS and FQNEAQ. V lost 5 bases to trimming and J lost 4 bases; unmatched junction nucleotides: 10. The CDR3 consists of 15 residues. The V call is TRBV7-8, the J call TRBJ2-5, with 7 bases fitting TRBD1. Sequences were derived from CD4+ or CD8+ T cells sorted from blood, sampled in a trial of the OX40 agonist ivuxolimab. The sequence was collected from an adult with an advanced solid tumor such as melanoma, head and neck, liver or kidney cancer. The chain's CDR3 is CASSPRDRVRETQYF. The CDR3 bases are TGTGCCAGCAGCCCCCGGGACAGAGTGAGAGAGACCCAGTACTTC.